The TCR beta chain described here comes from a study of early T cells in non-severe SARS-CoV-2 infection. Study findings and constraints: Anti-spike CD8 specificities were favored by VDJdb matching, whose results missed private and CD4 specificities.

This clonotype was observed a few times. Its target is unknown. The CDR3 extends over 15 amino acids. Trimming removed 5 bases from V and 2 bases from J; junction bases left unmatched: 7. Attachment of unique molecular identifiers to individual cDNA molecules was performed. TCRdb re-derived calls from the 5' RACE reads in MiXCR, one entry per CDR3 protein. The sample holds about 110,000 distinct CDR3 sequences, over 10% seen once. This receptor was identified in an adult who was a healthcare worker with PCR-confirmed SARS-CoV-2 infection or an uninfected control (not recorded which). The chain employs TRBV12-3 or TRBV12-4 and TRBJ1-1, with 8 bases identical to TRBD1. The sequenced sample was whole blood, obtained at baseline. CDR3 loop: CASSPGTGVNTEAFF. The CDR3 nucleotides read TGTGCCAGCAGTCCCGGGACAGGAGTAAACACTGAAGCTTTCTTT.